The present TCR beta chain was sequenced within a study of cytomegalovirus exposure and HLA in healthy donors (TCRdb year 2017). The study in broad terms: According to an earlier analysis of several hundred of the donors, about 179 million T cells yielded 117 million unique TCR beta sequences and 276 Gb of sequence data. An early release covering roughly 640 HLA-typed donors comprised approximately 300 gigabases of sequencing data and around 80 million unique TCR sequences. Of the approximately 400 genotyped donors, over 65% fell in the genetic ancestry cluster associated with self-reported Caucasian donors. The study aimed to test whether signatures of past pathogen exposure could be identified by cataloging public T cell receptors. The study profiled the T cell repertoires of hundreds of subjects by immunosequencing and related them to cytomegalovirus serostatus. Along with the approximately 700-subject first cohort, a separate validation cohort of over a hundred different subjects was used. To predict cytomegalovirus infection status, the study combined high-throughput TCR immunosequencing, statistical association of individual TCRs with disease status, and machine learning. In a later analysis, previously published TCR beta repertoires from 550 to 700 donors were re-analyzed and high-resolution HLA genotyping was added so that TCR occurrence patterns could be studied. Rather than using new phenotypic data, the later analysis identified candidate immune exposures from TCR beta sequences and from how often those sequences occurred across donors. To decide whether each TCR beta V gene segment behaved as functional or pseudogenic, an earlier analysis of some 600 of the donors relied on high-throughput TCR beta sequencing. Donor age, sex, ethnicity and CMV serostatus were compiled alongside the repertoire data. A later genetic analysis used genome-wide SNP genotypes for about 55% of the 666 donors, treating that subset as a discovery cohort. Every discovery cohort repertoire had been produced on one sequencing platform. HLA typing included class I and class II loci at four-digit resolution. Typing coverage varied by locus: roughly 620-640 donors for A, B, C, DRB1 and DQB1; roughly 560 for DQA1; about 570 for DPA1; 400 to 480 for DPB1. Because of strong linkage in the cohort, five DR-DQ haplotypes were treated as single units for association and clustering. Across approximately 400 genotyped donors of the cohort, an average of approximately 220,000 unique TCR beta nucleotide sequences per donor were sequenced, and around 20% of those sequences were non-productive.

Inclusive of the bounding cysteine and phenylalanine, the CDR3 is 15 residues long. The retained sequence is limited to the CDR3, 45 bases, with the frame set at the first base. In the germline V gene (reference sequence), CDR1 corresponds to PRHDT and CDR2 to FYEKMQ. Germline trimming: 5 bases from V, 0 bases from J; junction bases outside gene matches: 6. A word on this clone: It has no known antigen specificity. No base quality information exists; no much larger clone differs at one position.

Library creation used the immunoSEQ multiplex PCR assay. For the multiplex PCR, a mixture combining 60 forward primers for TCR Vbeta segments and 13 reverse primers for TCR Jbeta segments was used. The CDR3 region of rearranged TCR beta genes was amplified from genomic DNA by a multiplex PCR assay. On the Illumina HiSeq System, the amplified TCR beta libraries were sequenced as 87-base-pair reads. The study's processing was this. Across the 500 to 700 repertoires, a later analysis counted 60 million to 90 million unique TCR beta chains, roughly 11 million of which were shared by at least two donors. To remove PCR and sequencing errors, raw reads were error-corrected and collapsed into unique sequences using a nearest-neighbor algorithm that merged closely related sequences. V, D and J gene segments were assigned by aligning CDR3 sequences to IMGT reference sequences. Each retained sequence needed at least a six-nucleotide match to both a V gene segment and a J gene segment. A rearrangement was called productive if the CDR3 had no stop codons and remained in frame with V and J, and every other rearrangement was called non-productive. Following IMGT convention, CDR3 was defined as the stretch from the second conserved V-encoded cysteine up to the conserved J-encoded phenylalanine. In an earlier analysis of more than 550 of the donors, sequences lacking an unambiguous match to a single V gene segment were excluded. An earlier analysis of 587 of the donors classified V segments as functional when productive rearrangements were above 56.7% and as segregating when the standard deviation between donors was above 5%. To diagnose cytomegalovirus status from the catalog of TCR beta chain sequences, a statistical classification framework was built. In a later analysis, TCR nucleotide sequences were compared against IMGT/GENE-DB human TR gene sequences so that V and J genes could be assigned. In a later analysis, CDR3 sequences and most-parsimonious VDJ recombination scenarios were assigned using the TCRdist pipeline. In a later analysis, every TCR beta chain was defined by the combination of its CDR3 amino acid sequence and its V-gene family, and reads without a unique V-gene family were dropped. As a way to deal with suspected cross-contamination and a sequencing artifact, a later analysis dropped 450 to 600 nucleotide sequences that were highly shared and had low generation probability. For each public chain, a later analysis derived a clonal expansion index from normalized ranks of inferred template counts within each repertoire. A later analysis computed generation probabilities with a VDJ recombination model fitted to out-of-frame rearrangements, and checked the results against IGoR. A later analysis scored TCR-TCR, TCR-HLA and TCR-CMV co-occurrence with hypergeometric tests, applying a repertoire-size bias correction to TCR pairs. In a later analysis, false discovery rates were estimated by permuting HLA or CMV assignments 20 times. In a later analysis, co-occurring TCRs were grouped with DBSCAN, and TCRdist sequence similarity was added when clustering was performed within HLA-allele-positive subsets. Repertoires with fewer than 30,000 or more than 120,000 public chains were left out of co-occurrence clustering, as were about 5 repertoires with anomalous nucleotide sharing. Here the immuneACCESS table is served through TCRdb, limited to in-frame sequences with V and J called. Missing clones are a known gap in these copies; in checked studies unresolved V genes cover under half, and the rest lacks a known reason. V, J and clone size were drawn from that table, and D and trimming were deduced from the DNA. The sample profile shows about 160,000 clones; roughly 80% of them were found once. The ten largest account for 3.5% to 4.5% of the sample.

The cohort comprised around 690 healthy bone marrow donors. At the time of sampling, every cohort member was nominally healthy, though immune exposures that went unrecorded were likely present. The donor was CMV seropositive and was included in the group of approximately 310 seropositive cohort members. A peripheral blood sample was collected from each donor, and TCR beta sequencing was performed on peripheral blood mononuclear cells. Genomic DNA extraction from the blood cell samples was performed with the Qiagen DNeasy Blood Extraction Kit. The paper's findings and limits, for the study overall: Sequencing depth was assumed to be roughly uniform across donors in the presence/absence analyses, though that assumption may not hold. Because the 87-base-pair reads could not distinguish some IMGT-functional V segments, including TRBV6-2 and TRBV6-3, those segments were excluded. Cytomegalovirus status was reported to be diagnosed by the classifier with high specificity and sensitivity in both the original and validation cohorts. A total of 150 to 200 TCR beta chains were listed by the study as associated with cytomegalovirus. The earlier analysis of about 600 of the donors excluded some 16 rarely observed V segments, including chromosome 9 orphons, because counts were too low. Because some donors lacked HLA typing at each locus, the association tests relied only on the typed subset. The authors suggested that the approach could potentially be extended to other disease states and immunological phenotypes. A further reported finding was that TCR beta sequences accurately predicted the HLA-A and HLA-B alleles for most subjects in the first cohort. A later analysis associated about 17,000 TCR beta sequences with specific HLA alleles at a false discovery rate of 0.05. Compared with equally common non-associated chains, HLA-associated TCR beta chains in a later analysis were more clonally expanded and had lower generation probabilities. Broadly in line with IMGT annotations, most TCR beta V segments showed up in productive rearrangements about 90% or about 30% of the time in an earlier analysis of a few hundred of the donors. According to a later analysis, TCR association rates differed among HLA loci, with DRB1 alleles showing the most associated TCRs and HLA-C alleles showing the fewest. Several of the top co-occurrence clusters appeared to be linked to parvovirus B19, influenza, CMV and Epstein-Barr virus, according to a later analysis. This cohort had only TCR beta chains sequenced, and the lack of alpha or paired-chain data limited which features could be detected. Correlated functional status among segregating V segments might be attributable to linkage disequilibrium, but an unknown experimental factor could not be ruled out. A cluster of highly shared sequence variants was judged likely to represent a technical artifact of the sequencing pipeline. Compared with the roughly 670-donor mean, donors in an Asian-associated ancestry cluster had fewer N-insertions in productive TCRs, according to a later genetic analysis. Most TCR sequences were seen in very few donors, while some public TCRs were found in many individuals. The only immune exposure information available for the cohort was CMV serostatus. In a later analysis, most CMV-associated TCR beta chains were found to appear HLA-restricted, with HLA associations seemingly driven largely by CMV exposure. Assigning TCR associations to individual alleles was difficult when HLA alleles, especially DR and DQ, strongly co-occurred. A few of the identified cytomegalovirus-associated TCR beta chains were confirmed in vitro to be specific for cytomegalovirus antigens. V-gene and J-gene trimming of TCR beta chains was associated with a missense DCLRE1C variant in a later genetic analysis, and the association was replicated in an independent cohort.

The sample taken for sequencing was PBMCs. This receptor was identified in a man aged 25 to 45 in good health and CMV-seropositive. Rearrangement joined TRBV13 to TRBJ2-7, with 8 middle bases fitting TRBD1. The DNA sequence follows: TGTGCCAGCAGCGAAGGGACAGGTACCTCCTACGAGCAGTACTTC. This codes for CASSEGTGTSYEQYF.